Each of the 14 T cell receptor beta chains below was sequenced from the same sample in a study of cytomegalovirus exposure and HLA in healthy donors. With 60 Vbeta and 13 Jbeta primers, the PCR was carried out. Clones were sequenced by immunoSEQ multiplex PCR, and TCRdb holds only the in-frame ones, with some missing. This table holds about 170,000 clones, roughly 80% found once. Sequencing was done on a sample of PBMCs. The receptor source for this set is a woman under 30 in good health and CMV-seronegative.

The rearrangement uses TRBV4-1 and TRBJ2-3; 9 bases are a match to TRBD2. Trimming at V came to 4 bases and at J to 2 bases, leaving 4 bases not matched to a gene. This CDR3 has 15 amino acids. Germline V gives CDR1 MGHRA, CDR2 YSYEKL. The CDR3: CASSLLAGDTDTQYF. The CDR3 nucleotides read TGCGCCAGCAGCCTGTTAGCGGGGGACACAGATACGCAGTATTTT.

The V gene is TRBV9, the J gene TRBJ2-7; 9 bases are shared with TRBD1. Germline CDR1 SGDLS, CDR2 YYNGEE. CDR3 length: 14 residues. The V segment lost 3 bases and the J segment 5 bases; nucleotides outside the gene matches: 6. Here the CDR3 DNA reads TGTGCCAGCAGCGAAGGGACAGGGCCCCACGAGCAGTACTTC. The encoded protein is CASSEGTGPHEQYF.

J is TRBJ2-3 and V is TRBV7-9; 7 positions match TRBD1. This CDR3 has 15 amino acids. The junction had 3 bases not matched to a gene; V was cut back by 3 bases and J by 0 bases. Germline V CDR1 and CDR2: SEHNR, FQNEAQ (reference sequence). The CDR3 loop reads CASSFQGQSTDTQYF. CDR3 sequence (DNA): TGTGCCAGCAGCTTCCAGGGACAGAGCACAGATACGCAGTATTTT.

The chain uses TRBV5-5 and TRBJ1-1; the match to TRBD1 covers 7 bases. Germline V gives CDR1 SGHKS, CDR2 YYEKEE (reference sequence). V shed 3 bases and J 4 bases; nucleotides not matched to a gene: 12. CDR3 length equals 16 residues. The CDR3 sequence is CASSSDRLERLTEAFF. The CDR3 region has the DNA TGTGCCAGCAGCTCGGACAGGCTGGAGCGGCTCACTGAAGCTTTCTTT.

V usage is TRBV2 and J usage is TRBJ2-3; tentatively, D is TRBD1 (5 bases). This CDR3 has 12 residues. Germline-derived CDR1 and CDR2 are SNHLY and FYNNEI. Trimming removed 8 bases from V and 6 bases from J, with 12 bases in between. Here the CDR3 reads CASSLNRDTQYF. The CDR3 bases are TGTGCCAGCTCCTTAAACAGGGATACGCAGTATTTT.

This clone was counted only a few times. The chain links TRBV28 to TRBJ1-1, with TRBD1 matching 9 bases. The ends lost 8 bases at V and 0 bases at J; junction bases unmatched: 7. CDR3 length: 15 amino acids. Germline CDR1 MDHEN, CDR2 SYDVKM. CDR3 protein: CASRRDRAVNTEAFF. Here the CDR3 DNA reads TGTGCCAGCCGCCGGGACAGGGCGGTGAACACTGAAGCTTTCTTT.

This chain uses TRBV4-1 with TRBJ2-4, with 12 bases identical to TRBD2. There are 16 residues in the CDR3. With 3 bases clipped from V and 5 bases from J, the junction kept 5 bases outside the gene matches. Germline V gene sequence: CDR1 MGHRA, CDR2 YSYEKL. This CDR3 reads CASSHLAGGPENIQYF. The CDR3 DNA is TGCGCCAGCAGCCACCTAGCGGGAGGGCCAGAAAACATTCAGTACTTC.

The CDR3 region has the DNA TGCGCCAGCAGCTTGCTAAGCGGGAGAGACTACGAGCAGTACTTC. As protein: CASSLLSGRDYEQYF. This chain joins TRBV5-1 and TRBJ2-5; 8 bases agree with TRBD2. The J call may be faulty, since TRBJ2-7 better matches the DNA end. CDR1 SGHRS and CDR2 YFSETQ come from the germline V gene. The CDR3 is made up of 15 amino acids.

The chain links TRBV19 to TRBJ2-3; D perhaps matches TRBD1 (6 bases). The germline V gene encodes CDR1 LNHDA and CDR2 SQIVND (reference sequence). This CDR3 region has 15 residues. Deletions cut 1 base from V and 7 bases from J, with 15 bases between. The CDR3 DNA is TGTGCCAGTAGTATAGCAAGTCAGGGGTTTAATACGCAGTATTTT. It yields the protein CASSIASQGFNTQYF.

The chain is built from TRBV7-9 and TRBJ2-1; tentative D call: TRBD2 (5 bases). Between the trimmed V and J ends, which lost 3 bases and 10 bases, there was a span of 16 bases. This CDR3 is built from 14 residues. The germline CDR1 and CDR2 sequences are SEHNR and FQNEAQ (reference sequence). The chain's CDR3 is CASSFSVLLGEQFF. As DNA, the CDR3 is TGTGCCAGCAGCTTTAGCGTCCTCCTGGGGGAGCAGTTCTTC.

This chain links TRBV5-6 with TRBJ2-2, with D tentatively TRBD2 (5 bases). Trimming took 5 bases from V and 7 from J, leaving 12 bases between them. Germline V gives CDR1 SGHDT, CDR2 YYEEEE. The CDR3 loop spans 13 amino acids. The CDR3 protein is CASRDPGVGELFF. The CDR3 region has the DNA TGTGCCAGCAGGGATCCCGGGGTCGGGGAGCTGTTTTTT.

The chain employs TRBV19 and TRBJ2-1; perhaps TRBD2 as D (7 bases). Germline CDR1 and CDR2: LNHDA and SQIVND (reference sequence). Trimming cost V 5 bases and J 7 bases, with 15 bases left between them. The CDR3 consists of 14 residues. The CDR3: CASSRGEGTNEQFF. In nucleotides, the CDR3 is TGTGCCAGTAGTCGGGGGGAGGGGACAAATGAGCAGTTCTTC.

The V call is TRBV9, the J call TRBJ1-2; D call uncertain. V lost 4 bases and J lost 4, with 20 bases in between. CDR3 size: 16 residues. CDR1 and CDR2 (germline): SGDLS, YYNGEE. DNA of the CDR3: TGTGCCAGCAGCCTCGACGATCGGGGTAGCGGCTATGGCTACACCTTC. Translating gives CASSLDDRGSGYGYTF. The whole variable domain, filled in from reference TRBV9 and TRBJ1-2, reads DSGVTQTPKHLITATGQRVTLRCSPRSGDLSVYWYQQSLDQGLQFLIQYYNGEERAKGNILERFSAQQFPDLHSELNLSSLELGDSALYFCASSLDDRGSGYGYTFGSGTRLTVV.

The J gene is TRBJ2-6, the V gene TRBV5-8; tentative D call: TRBD1 (6 bases). From germline, CDR1 is SGHTS and CDR2 YDEGEE. CDR3 length equals 15 residues. The V end was cut by 10 bases, the J end by 4 bases, with 18 bases between. For the CDR3, the DNA is TGTGCCGGAAAAGAGAACAGGGCCGGGGCCAACGTCCTGACTTTC. It is translated as CAGKENRAGANVLTF. The variable domain in full, with the rest retrieved from reference TRBV5-8 and TRBJ2-6, is EAGVTQSPTHLIKTRGQQATLRCSPISGHTSVYWYQQALGLGLQFLLWYDEGEERNRGNFPPRFSGRQFPNYSSELNVNALELEDSALYLCAGKENRAGANVLTFGAGSRLTVL.